This T cell receptor (beta chain) was sequenced for a study of blood T cell repertoires in COVID-19 (dated by TCRdb to about 2020). Broadly, across the study: The collaborator samples originated in the United States, Italy and Spain and spanned the acute and convalescent phases of COVID-19. The material from the prospective study consisted of cDNA or gDNA derived from T cells, B-cell-depleted T cells, or PBMCs. Subjects who had been exposed to COVID-19, were actively infected with it, or had recovered from it provided the deeply sampled blood TCRbeta repertoires that made up the dataset. A freely available public database, intended as a resource for researchers studying the immune response to SARS-CoV-2, is where the repertoires were released. Samples came from the ongoing ImmuneRACE study (first 160 participants) plus 1,254 subjects from 6 global collaborators. Sample metadata almost always included a de-identified subject ID, COVID-19 status, age in years and sex. HLA class I and class II types, where available, came from metadata supplied by the sample provider rather than from assay-based typing. Points the paper makes about the study in general: The quantity of clinical and demographic metadata differed by source and by participant and was supplied without curation.

Regarding this clone: Its antigen remains undetermined. Within one base of it there is no much larger clone, and no base qualities were kept.

The immunoSEQ Assay, a bias-controlled multiplex PCR, was used to amplify TCRbeta CDR3 regions from genomic DNA. As for the authors' bioinformatics: The number of nucleated cells in each sample was estimated from the amplification of reference gene primers within the assay. To quantify the absolute abundance of each unique TCRbeta CDR3 rearrangement, sequence reads were collapsed and filtered. For each sample, productive Simpson clonality was calculated as the square root of Simpson's diversity index across productive rearrangements. In its TCRdb copy, this immuneACCESS table keeps in-frame sequences only and misses some clones. Where compared with another copy, unresolved V genes explain less than half of these, and the others have no known cause. V and J calls and clone size are given by that table; D and trimming were obtained from the DNA. For this sample the table gives 300,000 or so clones, of which roughly 90% were detected only once. The ten largest clones take up 2.6% of the sample.

Participants in the prospective study were enrolled through a virtual design, were aged about 18 to 90 years, and lived in under 25 United States geographic areas. To assign participants to cohorts, the prospective study relied on clinical history that participants themselves reported in a screening survey and a study questionnaire. For ImmuneRACE Cohort 3, a participant was defined as recovered based on two consecutive negative NP/OP PCR tests, clearance by a healthcare professional, or resolution of symptoms. In the prospective study, whole blood, serum and a nasopharyngeal or oropharyngeal swab were collected from each participant by mobile phlebotomists. Prospective study participants could optionally give additional blood draws and questionnaires over an approximately 2-month period. Prospective study blood samples were shipped either frozen or at room temperature before DNA extraction. The receptor was derived from a man aged 55 to 70 who had recovered from COVID-19. The sequencing sample was made of PBMCs or T cells enriched from blood (not recorded which).

The base sequence is TGTGCCAGCAGCTTGGTTAGCGGGAGGCCCATTGCGAACACCGGGGAGCTGTTTTTT. The encoded protein is CASSLVSGRPIANTGELFF. The V and J genes are TRBV7-9 and TRBJ2-2; 10 middle bases align to TRBD2. The germline V gene (reference sequence) supplies CDR1 SEHNR and CDR2 FQNEAQ. Counted from cysteine to phenylalanine, this CDR3 has 19 amino acids. Only the CDR3 DNA is retained, 57 bases long and in frame from the first base. The junction shows trimming of 3 bases on V and 0 bases on J, and the gene matches do not reach 10 bases of it. This CDR3, with the reference TRBV7-9 and TRBJ2-2 proteins standing in past its ends, gives the full variable domain DTGVSQNPRHKITKRGQNVTFRCDPISEHNRLYWYRQTLGQGPEFLTYFQNEAQLEKSRLLSDRFSAERPKGSFSTLEIQRTEQGDSAMYLCASSLVSGRPIANTGELFFGEGSRLTVL.